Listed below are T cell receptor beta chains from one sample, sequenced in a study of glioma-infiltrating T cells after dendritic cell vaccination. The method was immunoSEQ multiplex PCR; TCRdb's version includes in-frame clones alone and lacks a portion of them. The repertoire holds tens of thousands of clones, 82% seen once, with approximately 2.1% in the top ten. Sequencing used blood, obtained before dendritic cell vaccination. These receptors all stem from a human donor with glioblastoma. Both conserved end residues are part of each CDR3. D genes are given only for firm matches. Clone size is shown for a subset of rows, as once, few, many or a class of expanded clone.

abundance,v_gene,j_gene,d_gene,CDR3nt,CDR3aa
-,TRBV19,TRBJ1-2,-,TGTGTCAGTAGGATAACAGGGACGTATGGCTACACCTTC,CVSRITGTYGYTF
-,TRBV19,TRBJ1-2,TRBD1,TGTGCCAGTAGTGCTGACCGGACAGGGGAGAACTATGGCTACACCTTC,CASSADRTGENYGYTF
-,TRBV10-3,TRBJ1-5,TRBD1,TGTGCCATCAGACAATCGACAGGGGAGGGCCAGCCCCAGCATTTT,CAIRQSTGEGQPQHF
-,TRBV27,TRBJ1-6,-,TGTGCCAGCAGTCGAATTAGCTCCTATAATTCACCCCTCCACTTT,CASSRISSYNSPLHF
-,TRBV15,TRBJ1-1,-,TGTGCCACCAGCCCCCAGAACGAGGGTCGAAGTAGCAACACTGAAGCTTTCTTT,CATSPQNEGRSSNTEAFF
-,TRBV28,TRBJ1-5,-,TGTGCCAGCAGTAGGGGACTGAGCAATCAGCCCCAGCATTTT,CASSRGLSNQPQHF
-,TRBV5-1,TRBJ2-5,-,TGCGCCAGCAGCTTGGACAACTCGGGGGAGACCCAGTACTTC,CASSLDNSGETQYF
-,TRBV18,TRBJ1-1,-,TGTGCCAGCTCACCGTCCGGGAGCGCGGGATCGAACACTGAAGCTTTCTTT,CASSPSGSAGSNTEAFF
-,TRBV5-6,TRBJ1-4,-,TGTGCCAGCAGCTTGGTAGGTCCAGGGCCCAATGAAAAACTGTTTTTT,CASSLVGPGPNEKLFF
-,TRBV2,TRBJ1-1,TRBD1,TGTGCCAGCACCTTGGGACAGGGTCACACTGAAGCTTTCTTT,CASTLGQGHTEAFF
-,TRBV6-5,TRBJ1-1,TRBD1,TGTGCCAGCAAAGGTAGGGGGCGGAACACTGAAGCTTTCTTT,CASKGRGRNTEAFF
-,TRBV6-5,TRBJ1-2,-,TGTGCCAGCAGTCAAAGGCAGGGGCGAGGCTACACCTTC,CASSQRQGRGYTF
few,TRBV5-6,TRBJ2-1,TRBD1,TGTGCCAGCAGCTACCTAGAAGACAGGGGTCTGTTCAATGAGCAGTTCTTC,CASSYLEDRGLFNEQFF
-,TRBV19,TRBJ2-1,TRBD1,TGTGCCAGTAGCACCCACACGGGGACAGGGGGGAATGAGCAGTTCTTC,CASSTHTGTGGNEQFF
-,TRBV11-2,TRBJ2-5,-,TGTGCCAGCAGCTTAGCGGGCAGCGGGGAGACCCAGTACTTC,CASSLAGSGETQYF
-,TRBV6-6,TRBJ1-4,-,TGTGCCAGCAGCGACAACGTTGGGGGGTGGCGTGAAAAACTGTTTTTT,CASSDNVGGWREKLFF
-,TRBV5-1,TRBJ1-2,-,TGCGCCAGCAGCTTAGCACCCAACTATGGCTACACCTTC,CASSLAPNYGYTF
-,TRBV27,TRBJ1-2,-,TGTGCCAGCAGTTCATTCCAGGGGAACTATGGCTACACCTTC,CASSSFQGNYGYTF
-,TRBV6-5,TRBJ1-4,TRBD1,TGTGCCAGCAGTAGACAGGGTGATGCTAATGAAAAACTGTTTTTT,CASSRQGDANEKLFF
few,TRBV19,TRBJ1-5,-,TGTGCCAGTAAGCGAGGGGGTCAGCCCCAGCATTTT,CASKRGGQPQHF
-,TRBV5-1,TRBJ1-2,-,TGCGCCAGCAGGCCAAGTTTAGGGGGTAATGGCTACACCTTC,CASRPSLGGNGYTF
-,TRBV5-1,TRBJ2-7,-,TGCGCCAGCAGATCGCCCGACAGGTCAATCTACGAGCAGTACTTC,CASRSPDRSIYEQYF
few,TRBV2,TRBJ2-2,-,TGTGCCAGCAGGGGCCAGGTGGTCACCGGGGAGCTGTTTTTT,CASRGQVVTGELFF
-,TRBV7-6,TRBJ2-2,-,TGTGCCAGCAGCGTACAGGGACCTCCGAACACCGGGGAGCTGTTTTTT,CASSVQGPPNTGELFF
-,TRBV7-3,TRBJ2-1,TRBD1,TGTGCCAGCAGCTTACGGACAGGGGTCTCCTACAATGAGCAGTTCTTC,CASSLRTGVSYNEQFF
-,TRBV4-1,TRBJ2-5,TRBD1,TGCGCCAGCAGCGCGCCGGGACAGGGAAGAGAGACCCAGTACTTC,CASSAPGQGRETQYF
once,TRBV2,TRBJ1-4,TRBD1,TGTGCCAGCAGTAACCGGTGGACAGGGATGGGGGATAATGAAAAACTGTTTTTT,CASSNRWTGMGDNEKLFF
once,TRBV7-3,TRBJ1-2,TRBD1,TGTGCCAGCAGCTCGTCGGGACAGGGGCCCACTAACTATGGCTACACCTTC,CASSSSGQGPTNYGYTF
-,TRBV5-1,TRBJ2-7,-,TGCGCCAGCAGCTTAAACCAGGGGTACGAGCAGTACTTC,CASSLNQGYEQYF
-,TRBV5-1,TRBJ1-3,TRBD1,TGCGCCAGCAGCACAGACAGGGTCTCTGGAAACACCATATATTTT,CASSTDRVSGNTIYF
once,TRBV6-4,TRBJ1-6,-,TGTGCCAGCAGTGAATCACCCAAACTCTATAATTCACCCCTCCACTTT,CASSESPKLYNSPLHF
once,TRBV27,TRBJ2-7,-,TGTGCCAGCAGTTTTCCACAATCCCCCTACGAGCAGTACTTC,CASSFPQSPYEQYF
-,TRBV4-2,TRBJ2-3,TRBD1,TGTGCCAGCAGCCCAGGGACAGGGGATAACACAGATACGCAGTATTTT,CASSPGTGDNTDTQYF
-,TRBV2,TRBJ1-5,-,TGTGCCAGCAGTGAGGGCACACCCAATCAGCCCCAGCATTTT,CASSEGTPNQPQHF
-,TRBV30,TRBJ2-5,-,TGTGCCTGGAGCCAAGACAGGTACCAAGAGACCCAGTACTTC,CAWSQDRYQETQYF
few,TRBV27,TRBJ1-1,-,TGTGCCAGCGCCCTCTATTGGGTGCCGGGGATGAACACTGAAGCTTTCTTT,CASALYWVPGMNTEAFF
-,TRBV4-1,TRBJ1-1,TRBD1,TGCGCCAGCAGCCACGTGGGACAGGGGTCCACTGAAGCTTTCTTT,CASSHVGQGSTEAFF